This paragraph reports one TCR beta chain. The CDR3 is 14 amino acids. CDR1 is SGHTS, CDR2 YDEGEE, per germline. V lost 4 bases and J lost 4; bases outside the gene matches: 5. The data were taken from a study of T cell responses to AZD1222 COVID-19 vaccine. Analyses pooled second doses at about 4 or about 12 weeks. Data came from immunoSEQ multiplex PCR; TCRdb stores just in-frame clones and leaves some out. The repertoire holds 130,000 or so clones, roughly 88% seen once, with around 0.99% in the top ten. This sequence originates from an adult who received the AZD1222 COVID-19 vaccine. The source was peripheral blood, collected 28 days after the second AZD1222 dose. This chain connects TRBV5-8 to TRBJ2-1, with 7 bases that match TRBD1. This CDR3 is CASSPTGPYNEQFF. Written as DNA, the CDR3 is TGTGCCAGCAGCCCGACAGGGCCTTACAATGAGCAGTTCTTC.